This is a list of T cell receptor beta chains from one sample in a study of T-cell memory formation after mild COVID-19. Each CDR3 protein is one row after TCRdb ran MiXCR on the 5' RACE reads. The sample lists 150,000 to 200,000 distinct CDR3 sequences; around a third were seen once. Sequencing input: PBMCs or a T cell subset sorted from them (not recorded which). The source of these receptors is an adult woman who had mild COVID-19 (a few samples of this study predate the infection). Cell type and time point are not known. The CDR3 runs from the conserved cysteine through the conserved F or W. The D gene is left open where the match is weak. Only some rows state a clone size, as once, few, many or a class for expanded clones.

>many|TRBJ2-1|.|TRBV19
CASTRDSSYNEQFF
TGTGCCAGTACTCGGGATAGCTCCTACAATGAGCAGTTCTTC
>.|TRBJ2-2|TRBD2|TRBV4-2
CASSHEGLAGRGTGELFF
TGTGCCAGCAGCCATGAAGGCCTAGCGGGACGGGGCACCGGGGAGCTGTTTTTT
>few|TRBJ2-1|TRBD2|TRBV7-6
CASSTPGGYGYEQFF
TGTGCCAGCAGCACCCCGGGGGGGTACGGGTATGAGCAGTTCTTC
>few|TRBJ2-1|TRBD2|TRBV4-3
CASSQGSGRSNEQFF
TGCGCCAGCAGCCAAGGTAGCGGGAGGTCCAATGAGCAGTTCTTC
>.|TRBJ2-6|.|TRBV5-4
CASSLIGSGANVLTF
TGTGCCAGCAGCTTAATTGGTTCTGGGGCCAACGTCCTGACTTTC
>.|TRBJ2-7|TRBD2|TRBV9
CASSPQPGGEQYF
TGTGCCAGCAGCCCCCAACCCGGGGGGGAGCAGTACTTC
>.|TRBJ2-3|TRBD2|TRBV5-4
CASSSNSGGTTDTQYF
TGTGCCAGCAGCTCAAATAGCGGGGGAACGACAGATACGCAGTATTTT
>few|TRBJ2-1|TRBD2|TRBV27
CASRTSVNEQFF
TGTGCCAGCAGGACTAGCGTTAATGAGCAGTTCTTC
>.|TRBJ2-7|TRBD1|TRBV4-2
CASSRDRVYEQYF
TGTGCCAGCAGCCGAGACAGGGTCTACGAGCAGTACTTC
>.|TRBJ2-4|.|TRBV4-1
CASSSLAKNIQYF
TGCGCCAGCAGCAGCTTAGCCAAAAACATTCAGTACTTC
>few|TRBJ2-3|.|TRBV18
CASSPIPLDTQYF
TGTGCCAGCTCACCGATCCCGTTAGATACGCAGTATTTT
>.|TRBJ2-6|TRBD1|TRBV5-5
CASSSRTGAGANVLTF
TGTGCCAGCAGCTCCCGAACAGGGGCTGGGGCCAACGTCCTGACTTTC
>.|TRBJ2-2|.|TRBV7-8
CASSLEGTGDTGELFF
TGTGCCAGCAGCTTAGAGGGGACGGGCGATACCGGGGAGCTGTTTTTT
>.|TRBJ2-7|.|TRBV4-3
CASSQVLRTDYEQYF
TGCGCCAGCAGCCAAGTGTTAAGGACAGACTACGAGCAGTACTTC
>.|TRBJ1-4|TRBD1|TRBV20-1
CSVPTRDRGWDEKLFF
TGCAGTGTTCCGACCCGGGACAGGGGATGGGATGAAAAACTGTTTTTT
>few|TRBJ2-1|TRBD1|TRBV7-9
CASSKSTGREQFF
TGTGCCAGCAGCAAGTCGACAGGGCGAGAGCAGTTCTTC
>.|TRBJ2-7|.|TRBV27
CASSFTAGTFSYEQYF
TGTGCCAGCAGTTTCACCGCCGGGACATTCTCCTACGAGCAGTACTTC
>once|TRBJ2-1|.|TRBV30
CAWRRRGRNISYNEQFF
TGTGCCTGGAGGCGTAGGGGGAGGAATATATCCTACAATGAGCAGTTCTTC
>.|TRBJ1-1|TRBD1|TRBV3-1
CASSPLRGGLNTEAFF
TGTGCCAGCAGCCCACTCAGGGGGGGACTTAACACTGAAGCTTTCTTT
>few|TRBJ1-1|.|TRBV20-1
CSARATRGKTEAFF
TGCAGTGCTAGAGCCACCAGAGGGAAAACTGAAGCTTTCTTT
>once|TRBJ2-6|TRBD1|TRBV11-1
CASRPRTGSSGANVLTF
TGTGCCAGCAGACCTCGGACAGGGAGCTCTGGGGCCAACGTCCTGACTTTC
>.|TRBJ1-2|.|TRBV29-1
CSVEETFGGYTF
TGCAGCGTTGAAGAGACCTTCGGTGGCTACACCTTC
>.|TRBJ2-7|.|TRBV4-2
CASSQTEEQYF
TGTGCCAGCAGCCAAACGGAAGAGCAGTACTTC
>few|TRBJ2-1|TRBD2|TRBV24-1
CATIPGLAKYNEQFF
TGTGCCACCATCCCGGGACTAGCGAAATACAATGAGCAGTTCTTC